The clone carrying this T cell receptor beta chain was recorded many times. Its specificity is not known. The data are from a study of early T cells in non-severe SARS-CoV-2 infection. About the study: Sequencing used unsorted whole-blood bulk RNA, so chains lack pairing.

Study findings and constraints: Anti-spike CD8 responses were favored in VDJdb matching, and private and CD4 specificities were missed.

Germline V gene data show CDR1 as MNHGY and CDR2 as SVAAGI. The CDR3 sequence is 14 residues long. V lost 5 bases and J 9 bases, leaving 20 bases between the germline ends. Individual cDNA molecules carried attached unique molecular identifiers. MiXCR, run by TCRdb on the 5' RACE reads, gives a single entry per CDR3 protein. The table records around 67,000 distinct CDR3 sequences, around 12% of them present only once. V is TRBV6-9 and J is TRBJ2-7; maybe TRBD2 (6 bases). Specimen: whole blood. The TCR sequence derives from an adult who was a healthcare worker with PCR-confirmed SARS-CoV-2 infection or an uninfected control (not recorded which). The CDR3 DNA reads as TGTGCCAGCAGTACCCCGATGGGCGGGGATTCGCAGTACTTC. As protein: CASSTPMGGDSQYF.